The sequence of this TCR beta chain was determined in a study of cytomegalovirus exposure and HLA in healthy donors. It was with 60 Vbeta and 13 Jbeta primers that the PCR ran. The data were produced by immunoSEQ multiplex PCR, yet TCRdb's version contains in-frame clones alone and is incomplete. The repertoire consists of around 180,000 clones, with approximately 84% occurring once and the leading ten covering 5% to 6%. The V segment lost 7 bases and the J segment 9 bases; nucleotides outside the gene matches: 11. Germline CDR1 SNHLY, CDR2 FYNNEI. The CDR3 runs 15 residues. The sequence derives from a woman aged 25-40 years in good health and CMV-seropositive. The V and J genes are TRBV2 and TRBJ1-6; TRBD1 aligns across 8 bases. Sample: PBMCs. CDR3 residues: CASTLDRGAPSPLHF. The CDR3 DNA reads TGTGCCAGCACACTCGACAGGGGAGCACCTTCACCCCTCCACTTT.